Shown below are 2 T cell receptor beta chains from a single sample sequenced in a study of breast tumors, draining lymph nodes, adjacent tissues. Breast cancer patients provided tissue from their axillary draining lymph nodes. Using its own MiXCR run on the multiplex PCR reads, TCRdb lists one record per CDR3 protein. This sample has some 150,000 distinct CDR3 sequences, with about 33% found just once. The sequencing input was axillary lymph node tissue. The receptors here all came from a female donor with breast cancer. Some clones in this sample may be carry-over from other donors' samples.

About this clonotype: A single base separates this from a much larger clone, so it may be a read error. As DNA, the CDR3 is TGTGCCAGCAGCTTCGGAGACACTTCGTACGAGCAGTACTTC. As protein: CASSFGDTSYEQYF. The genes are TRBV5-6 and TRBJ2-7, with D unresolved. The CDR3 runs 14 residues. V was shortened by 2 bases and J by 4 bases, with 13 bases between the two germline ends. The germline V gene encodes CDR1 SGHDT and CDR2 YYEEEE.

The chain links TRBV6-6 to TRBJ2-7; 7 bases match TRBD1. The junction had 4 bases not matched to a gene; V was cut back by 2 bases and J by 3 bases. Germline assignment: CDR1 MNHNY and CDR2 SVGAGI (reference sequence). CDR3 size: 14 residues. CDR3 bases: TGTGCCAGCAGTTACCCAGGGGGTAGCTACGAGCAGTACTTC. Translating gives CASSYPGGSYEQYF.